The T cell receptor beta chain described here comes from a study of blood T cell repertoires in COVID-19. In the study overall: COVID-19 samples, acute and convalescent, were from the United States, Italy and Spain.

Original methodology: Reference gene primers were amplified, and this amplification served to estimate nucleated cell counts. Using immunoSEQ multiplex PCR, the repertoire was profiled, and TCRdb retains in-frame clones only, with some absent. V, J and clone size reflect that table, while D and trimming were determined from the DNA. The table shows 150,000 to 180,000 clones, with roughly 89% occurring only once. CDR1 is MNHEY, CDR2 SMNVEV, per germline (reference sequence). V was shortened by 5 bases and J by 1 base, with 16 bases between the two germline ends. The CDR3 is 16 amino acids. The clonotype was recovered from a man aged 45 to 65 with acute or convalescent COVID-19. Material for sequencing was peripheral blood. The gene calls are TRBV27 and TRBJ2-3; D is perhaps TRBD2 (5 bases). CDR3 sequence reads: CASSLAGGRGTDTQYF. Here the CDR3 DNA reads TGTGCCAGCAGTCTAGCAGGAGGTCGGGGCACAGATACGCAGTATTTT.